This T cell receptor beta chain came from a study of neoadjuvant nivolumab and ipilimumab in lung cancer. Data came from immunoSEQ multiplex PCR; TCRdb stores just in-frame clones and leaves some out. The sample includes 9,600 or so clones, roughly 80% of them seen just once. Germline V CDR1 and CDR2: SNHLY, FYNNEI. The CDR3 spans 15 residues. The J segment lost 2 bases and the V segment lost 0 bases, leaving 4 bases of the junction unmatched. The source material was tumor tissue, sampled after neoadjuvant nivolumab, alone or with ipilimumab, at or shortly before surgery. The chain uses TRBV2 and TRBJ2-7; 7 bases are shared with TRBD1. The clonotype originates from an adult with non-small cell lung cancer. The CDR3 DNA follows: TGTGCCAGCAGTGAAGCGTGGGGGACAGCCTACGAGCAGTACTTC. It encodes CASSEAWGTAYEQYF.